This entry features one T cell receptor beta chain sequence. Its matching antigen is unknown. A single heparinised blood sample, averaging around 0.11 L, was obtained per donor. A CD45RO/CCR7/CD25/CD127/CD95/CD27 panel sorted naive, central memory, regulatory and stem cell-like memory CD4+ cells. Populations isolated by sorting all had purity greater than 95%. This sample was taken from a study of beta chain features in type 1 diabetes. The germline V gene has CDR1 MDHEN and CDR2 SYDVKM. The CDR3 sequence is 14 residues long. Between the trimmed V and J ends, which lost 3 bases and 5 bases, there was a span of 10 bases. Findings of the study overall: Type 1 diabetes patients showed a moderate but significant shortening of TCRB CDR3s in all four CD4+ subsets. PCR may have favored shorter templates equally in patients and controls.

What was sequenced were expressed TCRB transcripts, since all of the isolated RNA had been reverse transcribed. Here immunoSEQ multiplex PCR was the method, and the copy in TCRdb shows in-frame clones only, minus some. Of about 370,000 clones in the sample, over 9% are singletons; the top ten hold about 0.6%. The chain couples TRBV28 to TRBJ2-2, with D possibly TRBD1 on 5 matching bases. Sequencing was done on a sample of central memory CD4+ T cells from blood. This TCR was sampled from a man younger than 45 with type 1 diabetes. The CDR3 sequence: CASSLGQGTGELFF. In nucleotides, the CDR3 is TGTGCCAGCAGTTTGGGTCAGGGTACCGGGGAGCTGTTTTTT.